This record concerns one TCR beta chain sequence. This sample is part of a study of OX40 agonist ivuxolimab in advanced cancers. Background on the study: Patients receiving dose escalation had hepatocellular carcinoma, melanoma, renal cell or head and neck cancer. The mean age was approximately 60 years, ranging from about 20 to 79, with 80% to 85% of participants male. Partial responses occurred in Three dose-escalation patients, one with hepatocellular carcinoma and two with cutaneous melanoma.

Data came from immunoSEQ multiplex PCR; TCRdb stores just in-frame clones and leaves some out. The sample holds about 58,000 clones, around 90% seen once. No patient had autoimmune disease or received systemic immunosuppression. The TCR sequence derives from an adult with an advanced solid tumor such as melanoma, head and neck, liver or kidney cancer. Sequenced material: CD4+ or CD8+ T cells sorted from blood, taken in a trial of the OX40 agonist ivuxolimab.

CDR3 sequence: CASSWNEQFF. The CDR3 bases are TGTGCCAGCAGTTGGAATGAGCAGTTCTTC. The J gene is TRBJ2-1, the V gene TRBV28; the D is unclear. With 4 bases removed from V and 7 bases from J, the gap between germline ends came to 2 bases. Germline V gives CDR1 MDHEN, CDR2 SYDVKM. The CDR3 contains 10 residues.